The 10 T cell receptor beta chains listed next were all sequenced from one sample in a study of identical twins (dated by TCRdb to about 2016). The library was made by 5' RACE. The sequencer was an Illumina HiSeq 2000. Through fastp at Q25 and MiXCR, TCRdb rebuilt clones from the public reads, retaining in-frame beta chains. Each CDR3 protein appears once, grouped with its most common genes and DNA. For this sample the table gives about 530,000 distinct CDR3 sequences, of which about a fifth were detected only once. The top ten constitute approximately 0.48% of the sample. This same sample was also part of a study on yellow fever vaccine responses in identical twins.

Sequenced input: CD4+ T cells sorted from blood. The receptors were sampled from a woman aged 18 to 35 in good health.

The rearrangement joins TRBV24-1 to TRBJ2-3; TRBD2 agrees at 11 bases. This CDR3 is built from 17 residues. Trimming took 6 bases from V and 5 from J; bases not matched to a gene: 12. Germline CDR1 reads KGHDR; CDR2 reads SFDVKD. This CDR3 reads CATSSGTLAGGKDTQYF. The CDR3 DNA reads TGTGCCACCAGTAGTGGAACTCTAGCGGGAGGAAAAGATACGCAGTATTTT.

V usage is TRBV4-1 and J usage is TRBJ2-2; 7 bases are a match to TRBD2. The V gene's germline CDR1 is MGHRA and CDR2 YSYEKL. CDR3 length equals 17 residues. Trimming removed 0 bases from V and 1 base from J; junction bases left unmatched: 5. CDR3 nucleotide sequence: TGCGCCAGCAGCCAAGAGTCCGAGCGGGGGAACACCGGGGAGCTGTTTTTT. This codes for CASSQESERGNTGELFF.

V gene TRBV11-2 combines with J gene TRBJ1-1; tentative D call: TRBD1 (5 bases). This CDR3 comprises 15 residues. V gave up 3 bases and J gave up 3 bases, with 14 bases separating them. Germline CDR1 reads SGHAT; CDR2 reads FQNNGV. The DNA for the CDR3 is TGTGCCAGCAGCTTGCTCGCACCGGGGGACACTGAAGCTTTCTTT. Translated: CASSLLAPGDTEAFF.

The chain uses TRBV6-5 and TRBJ2-7; perhaps TRBD2 as D (6 bases). This CDR3 has 14 residues. Per germline, CDR1 MNHEY and CDR2 SVGAGI. Trimming shortened V by 4 bases and J by 3 bases, and 13 bases separated the two germline ends. The CDR3 sequence: CASSWPGVNYEQYF. CDR3 nucleotides: TGTGCCAGCAGTTGGCCGGGAGTCAACTACGAGCAGTACTTC.

V gene TRBV28 combines with J gene TRBJ2-1; D gene uncertain. The V end lost 5 bases, the J end lost 8 bases, and 13 bases lay between the germline ends. CDR1 is MDHEN, CDR2 SYDVKM, per germline. The CDR3 sequence is 13 residues long. This CDR3 reads CASSRAEWDEQFF. CDR3 DNA: TGTGCCAGCAGTCGAGCAGAATGGGATGAGCAGTTCTTC.

The chain joins TRBV2 to TRBJ2-5; D is undetermined. CDR1 and CDR2 (germline): SNHLY, FYNNEI. CDR3 length equals 14 residues. The germline V and J ends were trimmed by 3 bases and 1 base, with 9 bases remaining between them. Here the CDR3 reads CASSEWEFQETQYF. The CDR3 nucleotides read TGTGCCAGCAGTGAGTGGGAATTCCAAGAGACCCAGTACTTC.

This sequence joins TRBV28 and TRBJ2-7, with TRBD1 as a possible D gene (6 bases). Trimming pared 6 bases from V and 3 bases from J, leaving 15 bases between. CDR3 length: 14 residues. Germline V gives CDR1 MDHEN, CDR2 SYDVKM. The DNA for the CDR3 is TGTGCCAGCAGGGACAGACGACTGTTCTACGAGCAGTACGTC. This sequence encodes CASRDRRLFYEQYV.

This clonotype was counted between two and nine times. V usage is TRBV5-1 and J usage is TRBJ2-3, with TRBD2 matching over 7 bases. The CDR3 contains 14 residues. J was trimmed by 5 bases and V by 3 bases; bases with no gene match: 6. Germline V gene data show CDR1 as SGHRS and CDR2 as YFSETQ. CDR3 coding DNA: TGCGCCAGCAGCTCGGGGGGAACGGGAGATACGCAGTATTTT. It codes for CASSSGGTGDTQYF. Based on the CDR3 plus reference TRBV5-1 and TRBJ2-3, the full variable domain is KAGVTQTPRYLIKTRGQQVTLSCSPISGHRSVSWYQQTPGQGLQFLFEYFSETQRNKGNFPGRFSGRQFSNSRSEMNVSTLELGDSALYLCASSSGGTGDTQYFGPGTRLTVL.

This clonotype turned up a few times. The chain employs TRBV18 and TRBJ2-7; 8 bases are a match to TRBD2. The germline gives CDR1 KGHSH, CDR2 LQKENI. The CDR3 spans 15 residues. V shed 2 bases and J 4 bases; nucleotides not matched to a gene: 7. The CDR3 nucleotides read TGTGCCAGCTCACCAGGAGTAGCGGGAACATACGAGCAGTACTTC. It is translated as CASSPGVAGTYEQYF.

This clonotype has only a few counts. The chain is built from TRBV9 and TRBJ1-2; 7 bases align to TRBD1. This CDR3 is 15 amino acids long. The germline CDR1 and CDR2 sequences are SGDLS and YYNGEE. With V trimmed by 4 bases and J by 8 bases, 14 bases remained unmatched. CDR3 protein: CASSPQTGTLKGYTF. The CDR3 DNA follows: TGTGCCAGCAGCCCACAGACAGGGACTCTGAAGGGCTACACCTTC.